This T cell receptor beta chain was captured by sequencing in a study of blood T cell repertoires in COVID-19. At the level of the study: In each case, the material was cDNA or gDNA derived from T cells, B-cell-depleted T cells, or PBMCs.

Sequencing used immunoSEQ multiplex PCR; TCRdb keeps in-frame clones, though not all of them. Here the sample spans 130,000 to 150,000 clones, 88% being singletons. The source of this sequence is a man between 70 and 80 years old with acute or convalescent COVID-19. Sequenced material: peripheral blood.

The CDR3 DNA follows: TGTGCCAGCAGAGGTGGGGGCCTTTCTAATGAGCAGTTCTTC. As protein: CASRGGGLSNEQFF. J is TRBJ2-1 and V is TRBV2, with D perhaps TRBD1 (6 bases). Germline loops: CDR1 SNHLY, CDR2 FYNNEI. The CDR3 length is 14 residues. V was trimmed by 6 bases and J by 7 bases, leaving 16 bases between them. Based on the CDR3 plus reference TRBV2 and TRBJ2-1, the full variable domain is EPEVTQTPSHQVTQMGQEVILRCVPISNHLYFYWYRQILGQKVEFLVSFYNNEISEKSEIFDDQFSVERPDGSNFTLKIRSTKLEDSAMYFCASRGGGLSNEQFFGPGTRLTVL.